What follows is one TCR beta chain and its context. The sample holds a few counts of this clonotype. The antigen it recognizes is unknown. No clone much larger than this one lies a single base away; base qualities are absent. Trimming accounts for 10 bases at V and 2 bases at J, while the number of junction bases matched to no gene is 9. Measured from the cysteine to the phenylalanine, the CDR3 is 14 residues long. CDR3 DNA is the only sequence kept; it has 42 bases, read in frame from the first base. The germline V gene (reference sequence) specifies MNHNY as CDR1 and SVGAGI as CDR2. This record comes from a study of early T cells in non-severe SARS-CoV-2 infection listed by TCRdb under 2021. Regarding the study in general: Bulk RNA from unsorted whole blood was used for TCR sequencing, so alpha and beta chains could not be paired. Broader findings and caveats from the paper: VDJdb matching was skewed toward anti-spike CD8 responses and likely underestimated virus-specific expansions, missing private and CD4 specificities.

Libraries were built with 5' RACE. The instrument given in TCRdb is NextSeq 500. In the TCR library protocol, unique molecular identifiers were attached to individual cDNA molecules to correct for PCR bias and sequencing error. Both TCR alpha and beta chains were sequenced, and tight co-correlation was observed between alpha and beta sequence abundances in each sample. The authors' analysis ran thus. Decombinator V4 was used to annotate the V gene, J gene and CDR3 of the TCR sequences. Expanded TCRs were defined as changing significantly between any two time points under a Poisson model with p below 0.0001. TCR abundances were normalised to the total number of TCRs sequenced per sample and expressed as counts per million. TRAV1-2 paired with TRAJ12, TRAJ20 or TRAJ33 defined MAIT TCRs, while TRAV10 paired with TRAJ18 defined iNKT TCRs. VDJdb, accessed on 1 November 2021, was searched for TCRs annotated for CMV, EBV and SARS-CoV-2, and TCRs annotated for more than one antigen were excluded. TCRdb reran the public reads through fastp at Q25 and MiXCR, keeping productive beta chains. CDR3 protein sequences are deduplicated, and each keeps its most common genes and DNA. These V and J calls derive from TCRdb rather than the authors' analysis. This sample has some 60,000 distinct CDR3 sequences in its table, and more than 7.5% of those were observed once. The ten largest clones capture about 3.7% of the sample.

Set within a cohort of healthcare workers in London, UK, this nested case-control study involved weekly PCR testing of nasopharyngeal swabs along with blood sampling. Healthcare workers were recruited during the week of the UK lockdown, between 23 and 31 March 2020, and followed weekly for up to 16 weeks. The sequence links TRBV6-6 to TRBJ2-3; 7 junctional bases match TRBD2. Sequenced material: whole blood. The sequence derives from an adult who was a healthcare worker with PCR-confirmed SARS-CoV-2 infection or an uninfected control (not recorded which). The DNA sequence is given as TGTGCCACCGTTTACGGGGGGTCCACAGATACGCAGTATTTT. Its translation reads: CATVYGGSTDTQYF.